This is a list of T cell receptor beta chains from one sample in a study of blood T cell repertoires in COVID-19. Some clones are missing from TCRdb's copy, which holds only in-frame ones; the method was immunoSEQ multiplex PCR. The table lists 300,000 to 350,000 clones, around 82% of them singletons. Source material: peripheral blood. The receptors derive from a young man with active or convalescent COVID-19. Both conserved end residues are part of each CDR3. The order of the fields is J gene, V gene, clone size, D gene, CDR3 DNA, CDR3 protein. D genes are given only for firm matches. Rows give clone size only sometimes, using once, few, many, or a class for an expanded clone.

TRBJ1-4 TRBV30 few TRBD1 TGTGCCTGGAGGCCGCCGGGACAGGGGATGGAAAAACTGTTTTTT CAWRPPGQGMEKLFF
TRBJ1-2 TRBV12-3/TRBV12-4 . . TGTGCCAGCAGTTTTGAACAGGGCCATGGCTACACCTTC CASSFEQGHGYTF
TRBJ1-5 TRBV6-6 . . TGTGCCAGCAGTCTCATCGATCGGTCCCTCAATAGCAATCAGCCCCAGCATTTT CASSLIDRSLNSNQPQHF
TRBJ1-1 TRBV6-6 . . TGTGCCAGCAGTTACAGGGGGACGAACACTGAAGCTTTCTTT CASSYRGTNTEAFF
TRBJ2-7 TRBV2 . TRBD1 TGTGCCAGCAGTGTGACAGGGGTCTACGAGCAGTACTTC CASSVTGVYEQYF
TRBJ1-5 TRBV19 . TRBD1 TGTGCCAGTAGTGCCCGGACAGGGGATGGGAGCAATCAGCCCCAGCATTTT CASSARTGDGSNQPQHF
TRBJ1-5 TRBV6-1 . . TGTGCCAGCAGTGAGCTGGCTGACTATCAGCCCCAGCATTTT CASSELADYQPQHF
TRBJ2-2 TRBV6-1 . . TGTGCCAGCAGTGAAATAACCGGGGAGCTGTTTTTT CASSEITGELFF
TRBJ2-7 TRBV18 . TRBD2 TGTGCCAGCTCACCGGCTAGCGGGGCCTACGAGCAGTACTTC CASSPASGAYEQYF
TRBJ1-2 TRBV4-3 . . TGCGCCAGCAGCCAAGACGGGGGGGGAATTTATGGCTACACCTTC CASSQDGGGIYGYTF
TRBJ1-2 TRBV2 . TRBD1 TGTGCCAGCTTTGAGACAGGGGACTACACCTTC CASFETGDYTF
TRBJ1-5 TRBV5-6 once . TGTGCCAGCAGCTTCGGAACAGGTAGGAATCAGCCCCAGCATTTT CASSFGTGRNQPQHF
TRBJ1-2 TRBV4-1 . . TGCGCCAGCAGCCCTACGCAGGGGCTTGACTATGGCTACACCTTC CASSPTQGLDYGYTF
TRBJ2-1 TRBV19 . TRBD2 TGTGCCAGTAGGGGGAGGGTCGGGTCCTACAATGAGCAGTTCTTC CASRGRVGSYNEQFF
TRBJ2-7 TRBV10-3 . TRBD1 TGTGCCATCAGTTCCTCTACCGGGACAGTCGCCTACGAGCAGTACTTC CAISSSTGTVAYEQYF
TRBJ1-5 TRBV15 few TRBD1 TGTGCCACCAGCAGTCAAACAGGGGTCCCTCAGCCCCAGCATTTT CATSSQTGVPQPQHF
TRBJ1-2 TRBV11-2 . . TGTGCCAGCAGCTCTCGTTCCGAGGAACCTAACTATGGCTACACCTTC CASSSRSEEPNYGYTF
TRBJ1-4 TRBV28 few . TGTGCCAGCAGTTTTGGGAGGGGACCCCGTGGTGAAAAACTGTTTTTT CASSFGRGPRGEKLFF
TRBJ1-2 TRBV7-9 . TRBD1 TGTGCCAGCAGCTTCCCGGACAGGGAACGTGGCTACACCTTC CASSFPDRERGYTF
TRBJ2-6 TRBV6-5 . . TGTGCGCTCCCTTTTCCCCCCTCGGTGGCCAACGTCCTGACTTTC CALPFPPSVANVLTF
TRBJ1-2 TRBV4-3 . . TGCGCCAGCAGCCAAGGTCGGGGGGCGAACTATGGCTACACCTTC CASSQGRGANYGYTF
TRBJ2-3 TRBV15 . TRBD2 TGTGCCACCAGCAGACTCTTGGGGACTACGGGGGATACGCAGTATTTT CATSRLLGTTGDTQYF
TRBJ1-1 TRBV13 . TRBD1 TGTGCCAGCAGCTCCCGGACAGGGGAGAACACTGAAGCTTTCTTT CASSSRTGENTEAFF
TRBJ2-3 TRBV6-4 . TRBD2 TGTGCCAGCAGTGGCGGGGGGAGCACAGATACGCAGTATTTT CASSGGGSTDTQYF
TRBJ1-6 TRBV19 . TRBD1 TGTGCCAGTTCCCTGGACAGGGGGCAAAATTCACCCCTCCACTTT CASSLDRGQNSPLHF
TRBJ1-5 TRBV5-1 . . TGCGCCAGCAGCTTATATAGCAATCAGCCCCAGCATTTT CASSLYSNQPQHF
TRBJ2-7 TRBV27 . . TGTGCCAGCAGTTCTGACGGGGGCTACGAGCAGTACTTC CASSSDGGYEQYF
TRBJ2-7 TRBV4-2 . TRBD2 TGTGCCAGCACCCCTAGCGGGGGCCTATCCTACGAGCAGTACTTC CASTPSGGLSYEQYF
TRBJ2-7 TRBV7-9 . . TGTGCCAGCAGCTTAGAGGGGCTAGCGAGCTACGAGCAGTACTTC CASSLEGLASYEQYF
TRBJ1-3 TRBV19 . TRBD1 TGTGCCAGTGGGCCCCAAGGGGGCTACTCTGGAAACACCATATATTTT CASGPQGGYSGNTIYF
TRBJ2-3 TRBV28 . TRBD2 TGTGCCAGCAGTTTAGACCGCGGGAGGACAGATACGCAGTATTTT CASSLDRGRTDTQYF
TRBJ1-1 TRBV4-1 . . TGCGCCAGCAGCCACTCCGCAGGGAGGTCCGTGAACACTGAAGCTTTCTTT CASSHSAGRSVNTEAFF
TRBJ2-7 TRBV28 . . TGTGCCAGCAGTTTAAAGGTGGGAGGCTACGAGCAGTACTTC CASSLKVGGYEQYF
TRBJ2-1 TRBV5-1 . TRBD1 TGCGCCAGCAGCTGGGGACAGGGGGCTCCCAATGAGCAGTTCTTC CASSWGQGAPNEQFF
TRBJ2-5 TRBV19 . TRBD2 TGTGCCAGTAGTAAGGGTACGAGCGGGACTCAAGAGACCCAGTACTTC CASSKGTSGTQETQYF
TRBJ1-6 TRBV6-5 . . TGTGCCAGCAGCCTTAGGGAGGGACCCCATTCACCCCTCCACTTT CASSLREGPHSPLHF
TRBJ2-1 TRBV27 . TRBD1 TGTGCCAGCAGTTTCACAGGGGGAAATGAGCAGTTCTTC CASSFTGGNEQFF